These 29 T cell receptor beta chains were all obtained from the same sample, sequenced in a study of graft-versus-host responses after intestinal transplantation. TCRdb keeps only in-frame clones here, not all; method: immunoSEQ multiplex PCR. Among about 110,000 clones, over 85% were seen once, and the ten largest hold 0.5% to 0.6%. These TCRs are of unknown antigen specificity. Sample: unstimulated CD8+ T cells sorted from spleen or lymph node cells, taken before intestinal transplant. Every receptor here comes from a human donor who received an intestinal transplant.

The chain uses TRBV28 and TRBJ2-4, with D possibly TRBD1 on 6 matching bases. This CDR3 comprises 13 residues. Germline V gene data show CDR1 as MDHEN and CDR2 as SYDVKM. The germline V and J ends were trimmed by 8 bases and 7 bases, with 15 bases remaining between them. This CDR3 is CASRRTVENIQYF. The CDR3 DNA reads TGTGCCAGCCGAAGGACAGTGGAGAACATTCAGTACTTC.

The chain uses TRBV28 and TRBJ2-1; 9 bases agree with TRBD2. CDR3 length: 16 amino acids. The V gene's germline CDR1 is MDHEN and CDR2 SYDVKM. J lost 2 bases, V lost 4 bases, and 6 bases had no gene match. In nucleotides, the CDR3 is TGTGCCAGCAGTTGGCCGGCTAGCGGGGCCTACAATGAGCAGTTCTTC. It specifies CASSWPASGAYNEQFF. Variable domain in full (rest from reference TRBV28 and TRBJ2-1): DVKVTQSSRYLVKRTGEKVFLECVQDMDHENMFWYRQDPGLGLRLIYFSYDVKMKEKGDIPEGYSVSREKKERFSLILESASTNQTSMYLCASSWPASGAYNEQFFGPGTRLTVL.

The chain joins TRBV4-2 to TRBJ1-5; D is unclear. In germline, CDR1 is LGHNA, CDR2 YNFKEQ. This CDR3 has 14 residues. The V gene lost 3 bases and the J gene lost 3 bases, with 9 bases spanning the gap. The CDR3: CASSHLVTNQPQHF. The CDR3 DNA follows: TGTGCCAGCAGCCACCTAGTTACCAATCAGCCCCAGCATTTT.

This chain joins TRBV7-9 and TRBJ2-4; D is possibly TRBD2 (6 bases). The V end was cut by 6 bases, the J end by 4 bases, with 10 bases between. The CDR3 sequence is 13 residues long. Looked up from germline, CDR1 is SEHNR and CDR2 is FQNEAQ (reference sequence). The CDR3 DNA follows: TGTGCCAGCAGTGGGGGGTGGAAAAACATTCAGTACTTC. This translates into CASSGGWKNIQYF.

This chain uses TRBV9 with TRBJ2-5; D gene uncertain. The CDR3 length is 16 residues. Trimming shortened V by 0 bases and J by 0 bases, and 12 bases separated the two germline ends. Germline CDR1 SGDLS, CDR2 YYNGEE. This chain's CDR3 is CASSVVGKRYQETQYF. The CDR3 DNA reads as TGTGCCAGCAGCGTAGTAGGGAAACGGTACCAAGAGACCCAGTACTTC.

The chain combines TRBV27 with TRBJ2-5; TRBD1 matches at 7 bases. With 1 base clipped from V and 5 bases from J, the junction kept 7 bases outside the gene matches. The CDR3 is 15 residues long. Per germline, CDR1 MNHEY and CDR2 SMNVEV (reference sequence). The CDR3 loop reads CASSLLARGSETQYF. DNA for the CDR3: TGTGCCAGCAGTTTATTGGCCAGGGGGAGCGAGACCCAGTACTTC.

V usage is TRBV28 and J usage is TRBJ2-7; no reliable D call. Trimming took off 8 bases at V and 0 bases at J, with 20 bases between the two ends. The length of the CDR3 is 16 residues. Germline CDR1 and CDR2: MDHEN and SYDVKM. This chain's CDR3 is CASSEARAALSYEQYF. The CDR3 nucleotides are TGTGCCAGCTCCGAAGCCCGCGCAGCCCTCTCCTACGAGCAGTACTTC.

The chain combines TRBV27 with TRBJ1-1; a weak D match, TRBD1 (6 bases). Trimming pared 1 base from V and 1 base from J, leaving 10 bases between. Germline V CDR1 and CDR2: MNHEY, SMNVEV (reference sequence). CDR3 length: 15 amino acids. The CDR3 is CASSLYGTRNTEAFF. In nucleotides, the CDR3 is TGTGCCAGCAGTTTATATGGGACAAGGAACACTGAAGCTTTCTTT.

In its sample, this clone was seen a few times. The chain recombines TRBV19 with TRBJ1-2; D is ambiguous. Germline CDR1 reads LNHDA; CDR2 reads SQIVND (reference sequence). Trimming shortened V by 5 bases and J by 6 bases, and 13 bases separated the two germline ends. The CDR3 totals 13 residues. The CDR3: CASSPITPNGYTF. The DNA for the CDR3 is TGTGCCAGTAGTCCCATAACCCCAAATGGCTACACCTTC.

The chain couples TRBV27 to TRBJ2-7, with 7 bases matching TRBD1. Germline lookup yields CDR1 MNHEY and CDR2 SMNVEV (reference sequence). This CDR3 is 15 amino acids long. The ends lost 5 bases at V and 2 bases at J; junction bases unmatched: 9. Here the CDR3 reads CASSHGTAYTYEQYF. In nucleotides, the CDR3 is TGTGCCAGCAGTCACGGGACAGCTTATACCTACGAGCAGTACTTC.

This chain joins TRBV9 and TRBJ1-1, with no clear D. Trimming shortened V by 0 bases and J by 4 bases, and 10 bases separated the two germline ends. This CDR3 is 14 amino acids long. Germline V lookup: CDR1 SGDLS, CDR2 YYNGEE. The DNA for the CDR3 is TGTGCCAGCAGCGTAGATCCGGCATCCACTGAAGCTTTCTTT. Protein product: CASSVDPASTEAFF.

This clone was observed a single time. The chain carries TRBV6-5 and TRBJ2-3; the D gene is possibly TRBD1 (5 bases). The CDR3 runs to 14 residues. Trimming cost V 6 bases and J 0 bases, with 10 bases left between them. Germline CDR1 reads MNHEY; CDR2 reads SVGAGI. The CDR3 is CASSVDKSTDTQYF. The CDR3 nucleotides are TGTGCCAGCAGCGTGGACAAGAGCACAGATACGCAGTATTTT.

J is TRBJ1-2 and V is TRBV27; D may be TRBD1 (5 bases). This CDR3 is built from 14 residues. From germline, CDR1 is MNHEY and CDR2 SMNVEV (reference sequence). Deletions cut 3 bases from V and 2 bases from J, with 10 bases between. CDR3: CASSFGALNYGYTF. For the CDR3, the DNA is TGTGCCAGCAGTTTCGGGGCTTTGAACTATGGCTACACCTTC.

This chain links TRBV19 with TRBJ2-1; D ambiguous. Germline V gene sequence: CDR1 LNHDA, CDR2 SQIVND (reference sequence). The CDR3 has 15 amino acids. Trimming left V 2 bases short and J 0 bases short, with 8 bases between. The CDR3 bases are TGTGCCAGTAGTATAACGTTTAGCTCCTACAATGAGCAGTTCTTC. It codes for CASSITFSSYNEQFF.

The CDR3 loop is CASSRTPRALIYNEQFF. CDR3 coding DNA: TGTGCCAGCAGTCGAACCCCCCGAGCTCTCATCTACAATGAGCAGTTCTTC. The chain joins TRBV27 to TRBJ2-1; the D is unclear. Trimming removed 5 bases from V and 3 bases from J, with 20 bases in between. The CDR3 consists of 17 residues. The germline CDR1 and CDR2 sequences are MNHEY and SMNVEV (reference sequence).

The chain is built from TRBV7-6 and TRBJ2-2; the D call may be TRBD1 or TRBD2 (5 bases each). Trimming shortened V by 0 bases and J by 8 bases, and 10 bases separated the two germline ends. Germline V CDR1 and CDR2: SGHVS, FNYEAQ. The CDR3 has 14 residues. As DNA, the CDR3 is TGTGCCAGCAGCTTAGCGGGACCAGGTGGGGAGCTGTTTTTT. It encodes CASSLAGPGGELFF.

The chain carries TRBV28 and TRBJ1-2, with 12 bases fitting TRBD1. The junction had 8 bases not matched to a gene; V was cut back by 5 bases and J by 7 bases. This CDR3 is built from 15 residues. The germline V gene has CDR1 MDHEN and CDR2 SYDVKM. This chain's CDR3 is CASSPWDRGQSGYTF. Here the CDR3 DNA reads TGTGCCAGCAGTCCCTGGGACAGGGGGCAGAGTGGCTACACCTTC.

The J gene is TRBJ2-3, the V gene TRBV29-1; 8 bases fit TRBD1. J gave up 4 bases and V 7 bases, and 10 bases lay outside the gene matches. Germline V gives CDR1 SQVTM, CDR2 ANQGSEA. This CDR3 has 14 residues. The chain's CDR3 is CSAGPGQGADTQYF. The CDR3 DNA reads TGCAGCGCGGGTCCTGGACAGGGTGCAGATACGCAGTATTTT.

J is TRBJ2-5 and V is TRBV6-5; D remains ambiguous. The DNA end is a closer match to TRBJ2-7, so the J assignment may be wrong. The CDR3 contains 13 residues. The germline gives CDR1 MNHEY, CDR2 SVGAGI. CDR3 loop: CASSYSPSYEQYF. The CDR3 coding sequence is TGTGCCAGCAGTTACTCACCCTCCTACGAGCAGTACTTC.

The V and J genes are TRBV6-5 and TRBJ2-1, with a weak D call TRBD1 (5 bases). The CDR3 runs to 11 residues. V lost 5 bases and J 8 bases, leaving 7 bases between the germline ends. Looked up from germline, CDR1 is MNHEY and CDR2 is SVGAGI. CDR3 DNA sequence: TGTGCCAGCAGTATAGGGGATGAGCAGTTCTTC. Amino acid sequence: CASSIGDEQFF.

J is TRBJ2-5 and V is TRBV30; 13 bases are a match to TRBD2. This CDR3 region has 17 residues. J lost 0 bases, V lost 3 bases, and 7 bases had no gene match. Germline V lookup: CDR1 GTSNPN, CDR2 SVGIG (reference sequence). The CDR3 DNA is TGTGCCTGGAGCCCTCCGGGACTAGCGGGACACCAAGAGACCCAGTACTTC. Translation: CAWSPPGLAGHQETQYF.

For this clone: One junction end disagrees with the germline gene, perhaps due to a read error. V gene TRBV7-2 combines with J gene TRBJ2-7; the D call may be TRBD1 or TRBD2 (5 bases each). CDR3 size: 12 residues. The V gene's germline CDR1 is SGHTA and CDR2 FQGNSA. The CDR3 nucleotides read TGTGCCAGCAGCCAGGGATCCACGGGGTTCTGCTTC. Encoded protein: CASSQGSTGFCF.

V gene TRBV13 combines with J gene TRBJ1-1, with D hard to call. Germline V CDR1 and CDR2: PRHDT, FYEKMQ (reference sequence). The CDR3 runs to 13 residues. V lost 5 bases and J lost 3, with 10 bases in between. In DNA, the CDR3 is TGTGCCAGCAGCCCCGATCGGTACACTGAAGCTTTCTTT. Translated, it gives CASSPDRYTEAFF. The variable domain in full, completed from reference TRBV13 and TRBJ1-1, reads AAGVIQSPRHLIKEKRETATLKCYPIPRHDTVYWYQQGPGQDPQFLISFYEKMQSDKGSIPDRFSAQQFSDYHSELNMSSLELGDSALYFCASSPDRYTEAFFGQGTRLTVV.

The count of this clone is one. The chain has TRBV6-5 and TRBJ2-2; D not resolved. From germline, CDR1 is MNHEY and CDR2 SVGAGI. CDR3 length: 15 amino acids. Trimming stripped 0 bases from V and 6 bases from J, with 11 bases between. This CDR3 is CASSYSTRASGELFF. As DNA, the CDR3 is TGTGCCAGCAGTTACTCGACCCGAGCCTCCGGGGAGCTGTTTTTT.

With regard to this clone: Other DNA sequences in this sample translate to the same CDR3. V is TRBV30 and J is TRBJ2-7, with D unresolved. Germline V gene data show CDR1 as GTSNPN and CDR2 as SVGIG (reference sequence). Trimming shortened V by 0 bases and J by 2 bases, and 8 bases separated the two germline ends. This CDR3 is 13 amino acids long. The CDR3 here is CAWSVGQTYEQYF. Written as DNA, the CDR3 is TGTGCCTGGAGTGTAGGCCAAACCTACGAGCAGTACTTC.

CDR3 DNA sequence: TGTGCCAGCATCGCGGGTTCCTGGGAGACCCAGTACTTC. Protein: CASIAGSWETQYF. The J gene is TRBJ2-5, the V gene TRBV2, with TRBD2 as a possible D gene (5 bases). The CDR3 consists of 13 residues. Germline V lookup: CDR1 SNHLY, CDR2 FYNNEI. The V end was cut by 7 bases, the J end by 5 bases, with 14 bases between.

The CDR3 bases are TGTGCCAGCAGTTACCCTACGGGGAAGGGCAATGAGCAGTTCTTC. This sequence encodes CASSYPTGKGNEQFF. This chain links TRBV6-5 with TRBJ2-1; tentatively, D is TRBD2 (5 bases). CDR1 and CDR2 from the germline V gene are MNHEY and SVGAGI. This CDR3 region has 15 residues. The V gene lost 2 bases and the J gene lost 6 bases, with 14 bases spanning the gap.

This clone has only a few counts. This chain connects TRBV7-6 to TRBJ1-3; D gene unclear. The CDR3 has 15 residues. V was clipped by 6 bases and J by 4 bases, with 16 bases between them. From germline, CDR1 is SGHVS and CDR2 FNYEAQ. The CDR3 DNA reads as TGTGCCAGCAGACCCGATAGCGGATCAGGAAACACCATATATTTT. Translation gives CASRPDSGSGNTIYF.

The rearrangement links TRBV4-1 to TRBJ2-3; TRBD1 is a possible D gene (6 bases). The V and J ends lost 3 bases and 3 bases respectively, with 13 bases between them. The length of the CDR3 is 15 residues. CDR1 is MGHRA, CDR2 YSYEKL, per germline. The CDR3: CASSHFEQGTDTQYF. The CDR3 DNA reads as TGCGCCAGCAGCCACTTCGAACAGGGTACAGATACGCAGTATTTT.